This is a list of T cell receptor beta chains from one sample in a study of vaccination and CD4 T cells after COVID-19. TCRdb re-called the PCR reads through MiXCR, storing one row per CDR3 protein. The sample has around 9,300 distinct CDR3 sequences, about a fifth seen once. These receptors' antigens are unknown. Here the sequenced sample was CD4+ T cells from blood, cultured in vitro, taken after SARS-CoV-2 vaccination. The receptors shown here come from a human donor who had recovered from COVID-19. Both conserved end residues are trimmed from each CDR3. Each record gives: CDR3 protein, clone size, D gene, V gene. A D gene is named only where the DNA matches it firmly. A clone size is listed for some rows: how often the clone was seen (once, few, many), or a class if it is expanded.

cdr3_aa: ASRRGEY
clone_size: -
d_call: -
v_call: TRBV19

cdr3_aa: ASSLGSGGALSEQY
clone_size: -
d_call: -
v_call: TRBV11-2

cdr3_aa: SARKTGLSSYNEQF
clone_size: -
d_call: TRBD1
v_call: TRBV20-1

cdr3_aa: ASSQGNTEAF
clone_size: -
d_call: -
v_call: TRBV11-3

cdr3_aa: ASSFYSPLH
clone_size: medium-sized
d_call: -
v_call: TRBV7-9

cdr3_aa: ASSLGPSGRQETQY
clone_size: few
d_call: TRBD2
v_call: TRBV11-3

cdr3_aa: ASSETGGHPDTQY
clone_size: -
d_call: TRBD2
v_call: TRBV9

cdr3_aa: ASRQGYGYT
clone_size: medium-sized
d_call: -
v_call: TRBV6-1

cdr3_aa: ASSYTGTSGANVLT
clone_size: -
d_call: -
v_call: TRBV12-3/TRBV12-4

cdr3_aa: ASSANDSGGGYGYT
clone_size: medium-sized
d_call: -
v_call: TRBV6-1

cdr3_aa: ASSQVSRSYGYT
clone_size: -
d_call: -
v_call: TRBV14

cdr3_aa: ASSLEGSNQPQH
clone_size: many
d_call: -
v_call: TRBV7-9

cdr3_aa: ASSPRGGVAGYT
clone_size: -
d_call: -
v_call: TRBV21-1

cdr3_aa: ASIIAGQETQY
clone_size: few
d_call: TRBD2
v_call: TRBV6-1

cdr3_aa: SARYGTPDHEQY
clone_size: -
d_call: -
v_call: TRBV20-1

cdr3_aa: ASIDSFEAF
clone_size: -
d_call: -
v_call: TRBV6-4

cdr3_aa: ASTTWLGGRGNSPLH
clone_size: few
d_call: -
v_call: TRBV6-1

cdr3_aa: ASSYGTGNSPLH
clone_size: few
d_call: TRBD1
v_call: TRBV11-3

cdr3_aa: ASSSGSFSNQPQH
clone_size: few
d_call: -
v_call: TRBV5-8

cdr3_aa: ASSSEYGSGANVLT
clone_size: -
d_call: -
v_call: TRBV28

cdr3_aa: ASSMWTGGFGGYT
clone_size: -
d_call: TRBD1
v_call: TRBV19

cdr3_aa: ATTIDRGGTEAF
clone_size: -
d_call: TRBD1
v_call: TRBV19

cdr3_aa: ASSFRSRAQETQY
clone_size: -
d_call: -
v_call: TRBV5-6

cdr3_aa: ASSLGEAPLDTQY
clone_size: many
d_call: -
v_call: TRBV7-9

cdr3_aa: ASSLRNSPLH
clone_size: medium-sized
d_call: -
v_call: TRBV7-9

cdr3_aa: ASSQEGRQF
clone_size: -
d_call: -
v_call: TRBV14

cdr3_aa: ATSREGLGTGELF
clone_size: -
d_call: -
v_call: TRBV15

cdr3_aa: SARVGRGRETQY
clone_size: medium-sized
d_call: -
v_call: TRBV20-1

cdr3_aa: ASSPRLGVGNTIY
clone_size: -
d_call: -
v_call: TRBV7-9

cdr3_aa: ASSRGQGGTYEQY
clone_size: -
d_call: TRBD1
v_call: TRBV12-3/TRBV12-4

cdr3_aa: ASSQRASPRGGYT
clone_size: -
d_call: -
v_call: TRBV3-1

cdr3_aa: SARDDGRPYNEQF
clone_size: few
d_call: -
v_call: TRBV20-1

cdr3_aa: ASSIERFSYEQY
clone_size: few
d_call: -
v_call: TRBV19

cdr3_aa: ATSDPRGNEQF
clone_size: -
d_call: TRBD2
v_call: TRBV24-1

cdr3_aa: AWRDRSPLH
clone_size: once
d_call: TRBD1
v_call: TRBV30